A selection of T cell receptor beta chains follows, all from one sample in a study of blood T cell repertoires in COVID-19. This table comes from immunoSEQ multiplex PCR, and its TCRdb copy is limited to in-frame clones, with some not included. The sample has more than 50,000 clones; 90% are singletons. The sequenced sample consisted of peripheral blood. These receptors originate from a human donor in a cohort sampled during active COVID-19. Both conserved end residues are trimmed from each CDR3.

j_gene: TRBJ2-6; v_gene: TRBV19; CDR3aa: ASRGGRSGANVLT
j_gene: TRBJ1-2; v_gene: TRBV19; CDR3aa: ASSMAGGDYGYT
j_gene: TRBJ2-1; v_gene: TRBV28; CDR3aa: ASKGGDYVSSDEQF
j_gene: TRBJ2-7; v_gene: TRBV11-2; CDR3aa: ASSLASIVYEQY
j_gene: TRBJ2-1; v_gene: TRBV19; CDR3aa: ASSFPGQGYNEQF
j_gene: TRBJ2-3; v_gene: TRBV9; CDR3aa: ASSHPREFSTDTQY
j_gene: TRBJ2-4; v_gene: TRBV4-3; CDR3aa: ASSQLEDGGNIQY
j_gene: TRBJ2-7; v_gene: TRBV9; CDR3aa: ASSEGQGGGPYEQY
j_gene: TRBJ2-2; v_gene: TRBV3-1/TRBV3-2; CDR3aa: ASRQNTGELF
j_gene: TRBJ2-1; v_gene: TRBV5-1; CDR3aa: ASSFRGERENYF
j_gene: TRBJ2-3; v_gene: TRBV6-5; CDR3aa: ASSFENADTQY
j_gene: TRBJ2-7; v_gene: TRBV28; CDR3aa: ASSLLDRVTYEQY
j_gene: TRBJ1-6; v_gene: TRBV7-9; CDR3aa: ASSLLTGINSPLH
j_gene: TRBJ1-1; v_gene: TRBV6-5; CDR3aa: ASSYTAGIGTEAF
j_gene: TRBJ1-4; v_gene: TRBV15; CDR3aa: ATSRVRGLNEKLF
j_gene: TRBJ2-1; v_gene: TRBV4-1; CDR3aa: ASSQTAYNEQF
j_gene: TRBJ1-2; v_gene: TRBV27; CDR3aa: ASRSPGKDGYT
j_gene: TRBJ1-2; v_gene: TRBV11-2; CDR3aa: ASSLDREDYGYT
j_gene: TRBJ2-7; v_gene: TRBV27; CDR3aa: ASSRATDRVSGDEQY
j_gene: TRBJ1-5; v_gene: TRBV28; CDR3aa: ASSLVRQPQH
j_gene: TRBJ2-1; v_gene: TRBV9; CDR3aa: ASSAVPGGWDEQF
j_gene: TRBJ2-7; v_gene: TRBV6-5; CDR3aa: ASRRTGTYEQY
j_gene: TRBJ2-3; v_gene: TRBV11-3; CDR3aa: ASSSGSGSSRDTQY
j_gene: TRBJ1-1; v_gene: TRBV5-1; CDR3aa: ASSWGGNTEAF
j_gene: TRBJ2-3; v_gene: TRBV9; CDR3aa: ASSVGGGDRFTDTQY
j_gene: TRBJ1-1; v_gene: TRBV30; CDR3aa: AWILGHGPTEAF
j_gene: TRBJ2-1; v_gene: TRBV3-1/TRBV3-2; CDR3aa: ASSQDSAGGDEQF
j_gene: TRBJ2-3; v_gene: TRBV5-6; CDR3aa: ASSLGRGDTQY
j_gene: TRBJ1-1; v_gene: TRBV29-1; CDR3aa: SVVGLSYTEAF